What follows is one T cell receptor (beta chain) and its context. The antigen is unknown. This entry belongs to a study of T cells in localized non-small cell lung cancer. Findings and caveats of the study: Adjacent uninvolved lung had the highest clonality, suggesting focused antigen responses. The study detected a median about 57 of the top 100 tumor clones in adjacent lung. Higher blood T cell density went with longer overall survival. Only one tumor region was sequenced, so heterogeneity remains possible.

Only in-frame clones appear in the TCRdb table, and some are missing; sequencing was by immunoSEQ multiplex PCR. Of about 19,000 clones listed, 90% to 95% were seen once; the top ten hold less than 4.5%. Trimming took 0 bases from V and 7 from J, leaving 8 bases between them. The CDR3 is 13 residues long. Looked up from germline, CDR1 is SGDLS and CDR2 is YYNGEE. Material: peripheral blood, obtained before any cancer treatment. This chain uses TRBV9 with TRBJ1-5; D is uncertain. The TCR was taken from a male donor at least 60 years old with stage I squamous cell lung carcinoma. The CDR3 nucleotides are TGTGCCAGCAGCGTAGATCATGACCAGCCCCAGCATTTT. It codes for CASSVDHDQPQHF.